The present T cell receptor beta chain was sequenced within a study of T cell responses to AZD1222 COVID-19 vaccine. Analysis merged second doses at about 4 or about 12 weeks. V dropped 3 bases and J dropped 4; count of bases not matched to a gene: 5. Germline CDR1 is SQVTM and CDR2 is ANQGSEA. The CDR3 is made up of 13 amino acids. Sequencing used immunoSEQ multiplex PCR; TCRdb keeps in-frame clones, though not all of them. The table shows about 170,000 clones, with 87% occurring only once. Material: peripheral blood, obtained 28 days after the second AZD1222 dose. This sequence was found in an adult who received the AZD1222 COVID-19 vaccine. This sequence joins TRBV29-1 and TRBJ1-1; 7 bases agree with TRBD1. The CDR3 coding sequence is TGCAGCGTTGATGGGCAGGGGGGCACTGAAGCTTTCTTT. It specifies CSVDGQGGTEAFF.